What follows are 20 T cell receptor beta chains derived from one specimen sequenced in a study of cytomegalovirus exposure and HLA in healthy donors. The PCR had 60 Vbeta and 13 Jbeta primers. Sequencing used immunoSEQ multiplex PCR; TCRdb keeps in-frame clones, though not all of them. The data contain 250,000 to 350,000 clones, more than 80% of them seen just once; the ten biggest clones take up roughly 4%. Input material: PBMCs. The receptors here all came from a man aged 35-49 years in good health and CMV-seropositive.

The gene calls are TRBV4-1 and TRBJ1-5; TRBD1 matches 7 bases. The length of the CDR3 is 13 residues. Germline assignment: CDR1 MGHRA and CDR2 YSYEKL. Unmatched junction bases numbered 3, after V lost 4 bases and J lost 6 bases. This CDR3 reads CASSRDSRQPQHF. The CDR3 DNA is TGCGCCAGCAGCCGGGACAGTCGTCAGCCCCAGCATTTT.

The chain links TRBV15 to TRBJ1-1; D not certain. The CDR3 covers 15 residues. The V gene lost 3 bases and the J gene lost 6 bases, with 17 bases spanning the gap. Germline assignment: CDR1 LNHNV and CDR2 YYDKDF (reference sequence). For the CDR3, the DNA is TGTGCCACCAGCAGTGAAATTAGGGAGGTTGCTGAAGCTTTCTTT. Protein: CATSSEIREVAEAFF.

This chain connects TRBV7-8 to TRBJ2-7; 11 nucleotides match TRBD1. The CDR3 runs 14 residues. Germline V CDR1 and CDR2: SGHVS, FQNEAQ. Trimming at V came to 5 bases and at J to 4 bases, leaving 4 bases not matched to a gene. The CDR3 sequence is CASSRTGGRYEQYF. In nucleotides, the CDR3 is TGTGCCAGCAGCCGGACAGGGGGCCGGTACGAGCAGTACTTC.

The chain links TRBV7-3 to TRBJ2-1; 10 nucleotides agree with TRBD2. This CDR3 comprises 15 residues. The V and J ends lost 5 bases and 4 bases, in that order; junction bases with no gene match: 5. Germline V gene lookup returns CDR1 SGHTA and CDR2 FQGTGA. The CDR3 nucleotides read TGTGCCAGCAGCCACGAGGGACTAGCGTACAATGAGCAGTTCTTC. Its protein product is CASSHEGLAYNEQFF.

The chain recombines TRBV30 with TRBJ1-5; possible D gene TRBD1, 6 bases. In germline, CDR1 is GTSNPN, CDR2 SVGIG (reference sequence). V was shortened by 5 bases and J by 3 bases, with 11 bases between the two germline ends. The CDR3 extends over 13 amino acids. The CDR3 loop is CAWQTGPNQPQHF. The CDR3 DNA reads TGTGCCTGGCAGACAGGCCCCAATCAGCCCCAGCATTTT.

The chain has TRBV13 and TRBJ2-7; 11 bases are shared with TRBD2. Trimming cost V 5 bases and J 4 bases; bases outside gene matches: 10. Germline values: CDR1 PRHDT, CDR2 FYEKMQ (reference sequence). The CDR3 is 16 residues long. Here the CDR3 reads CASSPNSGRARYEQYF. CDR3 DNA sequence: TGTGCCAGCAGCCCAAATAGCGGGAGGGCCAGATACGAGCAGTACTTC.

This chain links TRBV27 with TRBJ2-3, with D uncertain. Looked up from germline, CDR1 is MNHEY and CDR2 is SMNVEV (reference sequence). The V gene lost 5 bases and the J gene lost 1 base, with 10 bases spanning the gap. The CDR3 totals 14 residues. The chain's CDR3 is CASSVRVGTDTQYF. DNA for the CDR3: TGTGCCAGCAGTGTGCGAGTTGGCACAGATACGCAGTATTTT.

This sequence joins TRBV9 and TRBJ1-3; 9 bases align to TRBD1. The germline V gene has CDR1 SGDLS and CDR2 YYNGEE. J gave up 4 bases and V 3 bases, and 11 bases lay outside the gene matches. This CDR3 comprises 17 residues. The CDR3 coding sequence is TGTGCCAGCAGCGAGGGGGGGACAGGGTATTTCGGAAACACCATATATTTT. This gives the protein CASSEGGTGYFGNTIYF.

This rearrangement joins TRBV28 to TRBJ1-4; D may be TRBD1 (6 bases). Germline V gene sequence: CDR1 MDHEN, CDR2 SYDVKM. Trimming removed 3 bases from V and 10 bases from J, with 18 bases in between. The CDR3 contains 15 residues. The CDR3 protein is CASSLYSVEGGKLFF. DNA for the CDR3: TGTGCCAGCAGTTTGTACTCCGTAGAAGGGGGAAAACTGTTTTTT. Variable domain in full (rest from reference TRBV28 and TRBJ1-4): DVKVTQSSRYLVKRTGEKVFLECVQDMDHENMFWYRQDPGLGLRLIYFSYDVKMKEKGDIPEGYSVSREKKERFSLILESASTNQTSMYLCASSLYSVEGGKLFFGSGTQLSVL.

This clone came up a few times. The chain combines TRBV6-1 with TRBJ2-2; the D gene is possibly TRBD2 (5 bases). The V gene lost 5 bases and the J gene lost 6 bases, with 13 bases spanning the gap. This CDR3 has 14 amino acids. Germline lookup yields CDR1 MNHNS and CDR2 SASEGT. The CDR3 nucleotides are TGTGCCAGCAGTAGTACTAGACGGTCCGGGGAGCTGTTTTTT. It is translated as CASSSTRRSGELFF.

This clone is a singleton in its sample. The CDR3 protein is CASSLRPRGSYNEQFF. The CDR3 nucleotides read TGTGCCAGCAGTTTACGACCTCGGGGTTCCTACAATGAGCAGTTCTTC. The rearrangement joins TRBV6-5 to TRBJ2-1; tentatively, D is TRBD2 (5 bases). This CDR3 has 16 residues. V lost 4 bases and J lost 1, with 14 bases in between. Germline V gives CDR1 MNHEY, CDR2 SVGAGI.

CDR3 sequence (DNA): TGTGCCAGCAGTGTGCGGGGGGCCAAAAACATTCAGTACTTC. This codes for CASSVRGAKNIQYF. The rearrangement joins TRBV27 to TRBJ2-4, with 7 positions matching TRBD2. The CDR3 has 14 residues. V dropped 5 bases and J dropped 1; count of bases not matched to a gene: 2. CDR1 MNHEY and CDR2 SMNVEV come from the germline V gene (reference sequence).

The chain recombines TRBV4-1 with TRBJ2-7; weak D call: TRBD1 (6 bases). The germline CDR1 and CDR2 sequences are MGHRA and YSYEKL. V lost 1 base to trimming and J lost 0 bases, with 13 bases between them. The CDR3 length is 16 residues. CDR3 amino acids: CASSQVVDRSSYEQYF. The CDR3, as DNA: TGCGCCAGCAGCCAAGTAGTGGACAGAAGCTCCTACGAGCAGTACTTC.

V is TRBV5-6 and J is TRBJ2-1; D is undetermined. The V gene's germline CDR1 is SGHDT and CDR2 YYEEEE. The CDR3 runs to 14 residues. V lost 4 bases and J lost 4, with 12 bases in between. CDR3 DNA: TGTGCCAGCAGCCTCAAGGCGGCGTACAATGAGCAGTTCTTC. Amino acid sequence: CASSLKAAYNEQFF. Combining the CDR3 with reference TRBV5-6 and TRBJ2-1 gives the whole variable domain DAGVTQSPTHLIKTRGQQVTLRCSPKSGHDTVSWYQQALGQGPQFIFQYYEEEERQRGNFPDRFSGHQFPNYSSELNVNALLLGDSALYLCASSLKAAYNEQFFGPGTRLTVL.

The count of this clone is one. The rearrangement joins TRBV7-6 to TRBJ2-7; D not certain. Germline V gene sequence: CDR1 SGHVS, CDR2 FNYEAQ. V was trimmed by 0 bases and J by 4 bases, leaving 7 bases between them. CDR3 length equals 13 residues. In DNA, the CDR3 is TGTGCCAGCAGCTTAGCGGCGCGGTACGAGCAGTACTTC. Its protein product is CASSLAARYEQYF.

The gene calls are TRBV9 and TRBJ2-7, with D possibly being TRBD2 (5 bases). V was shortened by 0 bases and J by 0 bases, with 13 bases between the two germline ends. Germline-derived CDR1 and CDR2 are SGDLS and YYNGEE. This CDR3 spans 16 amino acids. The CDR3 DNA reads TGTGCCAGCAGCGTAGCGGTAGTAGCGACCTCCTACGAGCAGTACTTC. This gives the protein CASSVAVVATSYEQYF.

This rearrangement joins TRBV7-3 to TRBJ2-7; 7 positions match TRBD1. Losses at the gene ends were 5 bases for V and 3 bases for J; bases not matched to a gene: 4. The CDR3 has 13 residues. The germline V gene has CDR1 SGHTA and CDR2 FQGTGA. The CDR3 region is CASSPTGFYEQYF. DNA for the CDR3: TGTGCCAGCAGCCCGACAGGGTTCTACGAGCAGTACTTC.

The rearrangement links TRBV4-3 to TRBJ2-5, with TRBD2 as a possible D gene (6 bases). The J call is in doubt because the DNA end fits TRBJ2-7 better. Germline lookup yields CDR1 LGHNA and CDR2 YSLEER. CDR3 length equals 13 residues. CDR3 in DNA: TGCGCCAGCAGCCAGGGGAGGACCTACGAGCAGTACTTC. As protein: CASSQGRTYEQYF.

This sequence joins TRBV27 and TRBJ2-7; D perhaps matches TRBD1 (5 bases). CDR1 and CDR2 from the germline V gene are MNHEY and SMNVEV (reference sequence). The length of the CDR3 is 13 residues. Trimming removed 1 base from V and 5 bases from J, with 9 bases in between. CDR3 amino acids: CASSLFGANEQYF. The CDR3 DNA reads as TGTGCCAGCAGTTTATTTGGGGCGAACGAGCAGTACTTC.

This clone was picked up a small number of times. CDR3 sequence (DNA): TGCGCCAGCAGCGGAAGGACAGGGGGTATGAACACTGAAGCTTTCTTT. Translating gives CASSGRTGGMNTEAFF. The rearrangement joins TRBV5-1 to TRBJ1-1; 10 bases align to TRBD1. V was pared by 4 bases and J by 0 bases, with 6 bases of the junction left unmatched. This CDR3 is 16 amino acids long. Germline loops: CDR1 SGHRS, CDR2 YFSETQ. Full variable domain (missing parts from reference TRBV5-1 and TRBJ1-1): KAGVTQTPRYLIKTRGQQVTLSCSPISGHRSVSWYQQTPGQGLQFLFEYFSETQRNKGNFPGRFSGRQFSNSRSEMNVSTLELGDSALYLCASSGRTGGMNTEAFFGQGTRLTVV.